The clone carrying this TCR beta chain occurred a few times. The data were obtained in a study of blood T cell repertoires in COVID-19. Study context: Spain, Italy and the United States supplied samples that represented acute and convalescent COVID-19. T cells, B-cell-depleted T cells, or PBMCs provided the cDNA or gDNA that served as material.

Original data processing: Amplification of reference gene primers provided the estimated nucleated cell counts. This table comes from immunoSEQ multiplex PCR, and its TCRdb copy is limited to in-frame clones, with some not included. V, J and clone size were drawn from that table, and D and trimming were deduced from the DNA. Of some 400,000 clones in the sample, around 91% were seen once. This CDR3 is built from 16 residues. The J segment lost 0 bases and the V segment lost 4 bases, leaving 4 bases of the junction unmatched. Germline lookup yields CDR1 SNHLY and CDR2 FYNNEI. The sequenced sample consisted of peripheral blood. The origin of this receptor is a man between 18 and 29 years old with active or convalescent COVID-19. This chain joins TRBV2 and TRBJ2-2; 8 bases fit TRBD2. CDR3 nucleotide sequence: TGTGCCAGCAGTGTAGGAGCGGGGGCGAACACCGGGGAGCTGTTTTTT. This gives the protein CASSVGAGANTGELFF.